These T cell receptor beta chains were read from a single sample in a study of T cells in localized non-small cell lung cancer. Profiling relied on immunoSEQ multiplex PCR, and the TCRdb table lists in-frame clones only, not all of them. The table records about 48,000 clones, about 72% of them present only once. Sequences were derived from peripheral blood, sampled before any cancer treatment. These receptors were taken from a man aged 35 to 70 with stage I squamous cell lung carcinoma. The CDR3 runs from the conserved cysteine through the conserved F or W. D genes are given only for firm matches. The size of a clone is reported for some rows only, either as once, few or many, or as a class for expanded clones.

j_gene,v_gene,d_gene,abundance,len,CDR3nt,CDR3aa
TRBJ2-7,TRBV9,.,.,13,TGTGCTCCACCGGGTGTGTTGCCCTACGAGCAGTACTTC,CAPPGVLPYEQYF
TRBJ1-1,TRBV6-1,.,few,12,TGTGCCAGCAGTGAAACCTTCACTGAAGCTTTCTTT,CASSETFTEAFF
TRBJ1-1,TRBV14,.,.,11,TGTGCCAGCGGGATCCACACTGAAGCTTTCTTT,CASGIHTEAFF
TRBJ2-3,TRBV18,.,.,11,TGTGCCAGCTCAGGCCAAGATACGCAGTATTTT,CASSGQDTQYF
TRBJ2-1,TRBV5-4,TRBD1,once,15,TGTGCCAGCAGCCCCGGACAGGGACGCTACAATGAGCAGTTCTTC,CASSPGQGRYNEQFF
TRBJ2-7,TRBV18,.,once,15,TGTGCCAGCTCACCAAGGGCGGCAGGGGGGAACGAGCAGTACTTC,CASSPRAAGGNEQYF
TRBJ1-2,TRBV28,TRBD1,.,19,TGTGCCAGCAGTACCACAGGGGGCTACACGAGCAAGGACCAATATGGCTACACCTTC,CASSTTGGYTSKDQYGYTF
TRBJ1-5,TRBV18,TRBD1,.,14,TGTGCCAGCTCGCGGGACAGAGGCAATCAGCCCCAGCATTTT,CASSRDRGNQPQHF
TRBJ2-2,TRBV2,.,.,15,TGTGCCAGCAGTTTGGGACAATCGAACACCGGGGAGCTGTTTTTT,CASSLGQSNTGELFF
TRBJ2-7,TRBV18,TRBD1,.,14,TGTGCCAGCTCACCGGGACAGAGCTCCTACGAGCAGTACTTC,CASSPGQSSYEQYF
TRBJ1-1,TRBV7-3,.,.,13,TGTGCCAGCAGCTCATATCCACAAGGTGAAGCTTTCTTT,CASSSYPQGEAFF
TRBJ2-2,TRBV6-4,.,few,13,TGTGCCAGCAGTGACAGGGACACCGGGGAGCTGTTTTTT,CASSDRDTGELFF
TRBJ1-1,TRBV19,.,.,16,TGTGCCAGTAGTATGTATGCTGGCAGCCTGAACACTGAAGCTTTCTTT,CASSMYAGSLNTEAFF
TRBJ1-2,TRBV9,.,medium-sized,13,TGTGCCAGCAGCGTAGGGGTGCAGGGTAGCTACACCTTC,CASSVGVQGSYTF
TRBJ1-1,TRBV4-1,.,.,15,TGCGCCAGCAGCCGTATAAGACGGGGGAACACTGAAGCTTTCTTT,CASSRIRRGNTEAFF
TRBJ2-7,TRBV5-5,.,.,16,TGTGCCAGCAGCTCCGTCTTGGGGGGAGGTACCTACGAGCAGTACTTC,CASSSVLGGGTYEQYF